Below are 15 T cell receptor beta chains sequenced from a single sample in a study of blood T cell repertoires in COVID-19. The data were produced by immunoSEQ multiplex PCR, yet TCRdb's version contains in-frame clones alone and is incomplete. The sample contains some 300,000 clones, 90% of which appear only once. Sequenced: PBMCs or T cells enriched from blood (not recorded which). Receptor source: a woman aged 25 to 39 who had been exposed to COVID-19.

The CDR3 sequence is CASSLVALNTEAFF. The CDR3 DNA reads as TGCGCCAGCAGCTTGGTGGCTTTGAACACTGAAGCTTTCTTT. The V gene is TRBV5-1, the J gene TRBJ1-1; D remains ambiguous. The CDR3 has 14 residues. Germline-derived CDR1 and CDR2 are SGHRS and YFSETQ. The V and J ends lost 0 bases and 0 bases respectively, with 6 bases between them.

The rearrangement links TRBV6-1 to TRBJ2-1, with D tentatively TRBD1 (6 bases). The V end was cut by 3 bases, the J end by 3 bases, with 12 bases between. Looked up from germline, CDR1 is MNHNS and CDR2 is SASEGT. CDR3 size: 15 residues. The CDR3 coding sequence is TGTGCCAGCAGTGAGTCAGGGGCCTACTACAATGAGCAGTTCTTC. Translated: CASSESGAYYNEQFF.

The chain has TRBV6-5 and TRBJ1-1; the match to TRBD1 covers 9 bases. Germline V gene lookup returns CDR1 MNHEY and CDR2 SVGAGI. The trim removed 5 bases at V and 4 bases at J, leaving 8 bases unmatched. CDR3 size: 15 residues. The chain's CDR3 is CASSLTTTGGTEAFF. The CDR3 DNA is TGTGCCAGCAGTCTGACCACGACAGGGGGCACTGAAGCTTTCTTT.

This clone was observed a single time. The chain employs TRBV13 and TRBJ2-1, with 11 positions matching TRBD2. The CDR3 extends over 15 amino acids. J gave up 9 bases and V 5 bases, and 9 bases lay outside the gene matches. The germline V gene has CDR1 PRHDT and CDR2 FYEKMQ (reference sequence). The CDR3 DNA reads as TGTGCCAGCAGCCATATAGCGGGGGGGCCGGGTGAGCAGTTCTTC. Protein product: CASSHIAGGPGEQFF.

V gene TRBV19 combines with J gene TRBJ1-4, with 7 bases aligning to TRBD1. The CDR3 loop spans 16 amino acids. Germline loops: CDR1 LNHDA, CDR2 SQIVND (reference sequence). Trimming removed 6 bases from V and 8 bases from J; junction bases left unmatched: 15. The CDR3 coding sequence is TGTGCCAGTAGCAACGCGGGACAGCCAGGACGGGAAAAACTGTTTTTT. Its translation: CASSNAGQPGREKLFF.

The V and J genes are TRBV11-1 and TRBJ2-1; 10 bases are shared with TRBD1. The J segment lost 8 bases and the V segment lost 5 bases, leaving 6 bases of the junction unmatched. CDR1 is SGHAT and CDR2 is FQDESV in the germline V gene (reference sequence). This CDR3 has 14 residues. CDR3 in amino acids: CASSTRDRGYEQFF. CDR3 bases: TGTGCCAGCAGCACCCGGGACAGGGGCTATGAGCAGTTCTTC.

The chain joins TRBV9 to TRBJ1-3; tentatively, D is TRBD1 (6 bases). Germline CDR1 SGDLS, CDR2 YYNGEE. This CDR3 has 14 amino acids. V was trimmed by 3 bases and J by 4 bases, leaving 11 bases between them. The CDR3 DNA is TGTGCCAGCAGCGAACAGGGAGCCGGAAACACCATATATTTT. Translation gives CASSEQGAGNTIYF.

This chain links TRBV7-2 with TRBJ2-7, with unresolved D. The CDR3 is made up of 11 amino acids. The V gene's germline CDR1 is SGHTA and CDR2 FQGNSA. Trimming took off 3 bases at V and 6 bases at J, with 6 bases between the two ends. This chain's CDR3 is CASSFGPEQYF. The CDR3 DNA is TGTGCCAGCAGCTTTGGCCCCGAGCAGTACTTC. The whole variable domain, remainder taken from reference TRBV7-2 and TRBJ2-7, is GAGVSQSPSNKVTEKGKDVELRCDPISGHTALYWYRQSLGQGLEFLIYFQGNSAPDKSGLPSDRFSAERTGGSVSTLTIQRTQQEDSAVYLCASSFGPEQYFGPGTRLTVT.

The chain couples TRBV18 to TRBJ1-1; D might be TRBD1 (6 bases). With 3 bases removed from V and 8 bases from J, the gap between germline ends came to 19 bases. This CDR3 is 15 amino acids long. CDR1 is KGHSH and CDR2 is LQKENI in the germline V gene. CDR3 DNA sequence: TGTGCCAGCTCACCCTCTATAGGGGAGGGGGTGGAAGCTTTCTTT. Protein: CASSPSIGEGVEAFF.

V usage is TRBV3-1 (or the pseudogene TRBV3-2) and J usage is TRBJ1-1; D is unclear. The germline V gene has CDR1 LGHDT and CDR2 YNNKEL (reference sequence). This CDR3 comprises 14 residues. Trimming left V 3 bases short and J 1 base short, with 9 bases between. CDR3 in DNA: TGTGCCAGCAGCCAGTGGAGGGAGAACACTGAAGCTTTCTTT. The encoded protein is CASSQWRENTEAFF.

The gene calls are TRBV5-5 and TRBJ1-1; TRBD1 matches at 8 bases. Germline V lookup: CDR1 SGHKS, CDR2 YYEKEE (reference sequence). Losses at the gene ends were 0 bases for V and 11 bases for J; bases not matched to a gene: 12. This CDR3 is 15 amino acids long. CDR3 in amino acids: CASSLEGQELLGAFF. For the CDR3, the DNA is TGTGCCAGCAGCTTGGAGGGACAGGAATTACTGGGGGCTTTCTTT.

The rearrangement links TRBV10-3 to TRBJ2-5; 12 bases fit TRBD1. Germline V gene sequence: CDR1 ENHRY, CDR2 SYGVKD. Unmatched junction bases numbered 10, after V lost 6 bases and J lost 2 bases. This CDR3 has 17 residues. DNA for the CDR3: TGTGCCATCAGGCCGGGACAGGGGGCGATTCCGCAAGAGACCCAGTACTTC. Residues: CAIRPGQGAIPQETQYF.

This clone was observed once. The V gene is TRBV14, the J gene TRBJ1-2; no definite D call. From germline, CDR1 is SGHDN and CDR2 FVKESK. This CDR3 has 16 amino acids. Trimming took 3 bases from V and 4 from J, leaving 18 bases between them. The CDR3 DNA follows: TGTGCCAGCAGCCACCATCCGGCGGGGATTACCTATGGCTACACCTTC. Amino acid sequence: CASSHHPAGITYGYTF.

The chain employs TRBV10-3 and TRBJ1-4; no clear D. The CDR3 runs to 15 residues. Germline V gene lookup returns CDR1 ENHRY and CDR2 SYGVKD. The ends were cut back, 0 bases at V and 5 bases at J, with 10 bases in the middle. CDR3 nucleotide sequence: TGTGCCATCAGTGAGTCCCGGGGAAGGAATGAAAAACTGTTTTTT. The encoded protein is CAISESRGRNEKLFF.

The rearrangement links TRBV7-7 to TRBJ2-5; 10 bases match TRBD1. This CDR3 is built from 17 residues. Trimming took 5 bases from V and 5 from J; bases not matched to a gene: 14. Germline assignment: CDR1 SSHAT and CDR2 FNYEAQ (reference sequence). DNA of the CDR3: TGTGCCAGCAGCCCAGGGACAGGGGTCAATTCGTGGGAGACCCAGTACTTC. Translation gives CASSPGTGVNSWETQYF.